This is a list of T cell receptor beta chains from one sample in a study of cytomegalovirus exposure and HLA in healthy donors. TCRdb's table, derived via immunoSEQ multiplex PCR, lists solely in-frame clones and lacks some. Among roughly 200,000 clones, less than 85% were seen once, and the ten largest hold 0.63%. The sample comprised PBMCs. The receptors were gathered from a man aged 18 to 29 in good health and CMV-seronegative. CDR3s include the opening cysteine and the closing phenylalanine or tryptophan. The D gene is left open where the match is weak. Rows may omit the clone size; those that give it use once, few, many or a size class.

>-|-|TRBJ1-3|TRBV5-1
CASSFGESGNTIYF
TGCGCCAGCAGCTTCGGGGAATCTGGAAACACCATATATTTT
>-|-|TRBJ2-3|TRBV11-2
CASSPGSSTDTQYF
TGTGCCAGCAGTCCGGGGTCCAGCACAGATACGCAGTATTTT
>-|once|TRBJ1-2|TRBV6-5
CASSLNRVVGYTF
TGTGCCAGCAGTTTGAACAGGGTGGTTGGCTACACCTTC
>-|-|TRBJ1-4|TRBV6-1
CASSEARTVGGLFF
TGTGCCAGCAGTGAAGCTAGGACAGTAGGTGGGCTGTTTTTT
>-|few|TRBJ2-7|TRBV9
CASSGEAATGEQYF
TGTGCCAGCAGCGGGGAGGCCGCAACGGGAGAGCAGTACTTC
>-|few|TRBJ2-7|TRBV2
CASSEGSGPGGEQYF
TGTGCCAGCAGTGAAGGTAGCGGCCCTGGGGGCGAGCAGTACTTC
>-|-|TRBJ2-3|TRBV2
CASSAPQRPSTDTQYF
TGTGCCAGCAGTGCCCCCCAGCGCCCAAGCACAGATACGCAGTATTTT
>TRBD1|few|TRBJ2-7|TRBV18
CASSAPGQGRYEQYF
TGTGCCAGCTCAGCCCCGGGACAGGGGAGGTACGAGCAGTACTTC
>TRBD1|-|TRBJ1-2|TRBV6-5
CASSPQGALGYGYTF
TGTGCCAGCAGTCCCCAGGGGGCCCTGGGCTATGGCTACACCTTC
>-|-|TRBJ2-5|TRBV5-1
CASSLVPGEETQYF
TGCGCCAGCAGCTTGGTCCCGGGAGAAGAGACCCAGTACTTC
>-|few|TRBJ2-2|TRBV9
CASSVAPLTGELFF
TGTGCCAGCAGCGTAGCTCCGTTGACCGGGGAGCTGTTTTTT